This TCR beta chain was obtained from a study of metastatic and nonmetastatic thyroid tumors. Study background: Patients with malignant and benign thyroid disease provided blood and tumor or nodule tissue, whose repertoires were compared. Findings and limits, study-wide: Malignant tumors reportedly showed significantly higher TCR beta diversity than benign nodules in both blood and tumor.

All patients reached thyroid surgery having received no treatment beforehand. In the original processing: The distant-metastasis classifier for papillary thyroid cancer was built from CDR3 differences across clinicopathological groups. From the PCR reads, TCRdb re-called clones with MiXCR. The V and J calls shown here were made by TCRdb, not taken from the authors' results. The sample consists of around 5,000 clones, about 25% of them appearing once. Trimming removed 3 bases from V and 6 bases from J, with 5 bases in between. CDR1 SGHVS and CDR2 FNYEAQ come from the germline V gene. This CDR3 is 12 amino acids long. Judged by abundance, this clone is medium-sized (0.01 to 0.1%). Antigen: not known.

Specimen: adjacent normal tissue. The V and J genes are TRBV7-6 and TRBJ2-2; D remains ambiguous. The receptor's source is a male donor with papillary thyroid cancer or a benign thyroid nodule (not recorded which). Some clones in this sample may be carry-over from other donors' samples. The CDR3 region is CASSLLPGELFF. In nucleotides, the CDR3 is TGTGCCAGCAGCTTGTTGCCCGGGGAGCTGTTTTTT.